The clone carrying this T cell receptor beta chain has at least ten counts. Its antigen is not known. This sample is drawn from a study of T cell repertoires in cytomegalovirus infection. Across the whole study: Both a matching HLA type and CMV infection were indicated by public TCR beta signatures.

TCRdb re-called the reads through MiXCR, storing one row per CDR3 protein. The sample has about 360,000 distinct CDR3 sequences, about a sixth seen once. The germline CDR1 and CDR2 sequences are SGHTA and FQGNSA. This CDR3 is 13 amino acids long. Trimming removed 8 bases at V and 3 bases at J, with 12 bases between. Study observations and caveats: There were HLA-C-restricted CMV-specific TCR beta clonotypes dominating the ex vivo response. Identification of carriers of CMV plus the relevant HLA was performed using cumulative public TCR beta family frequency.

The sequenced material came from PBMCs. The TCR was taken from a human donor in good health (CMV status not recorded). Some clones in this sample may be carry-over from other donors' samples. V is TRBV7-2 and J is TRBJ2-3; the D gene is possibly TRBD2 (5 bases). The CDR3 loop is CASGESGTDTQYF. The DNA of the CDR3 is TGTGCCAGCGGGGAGAGTGGAACAGATACGCAGTATTTT. The whole variable domain, remainder taken from reference TRBV7-2 and TRBJ2-3, is GAGVSQSPSNKVTEKGKDVELRCDPISGHTALYWYRQSLGQGLEFLIYFQGNSAPDKSGLPSDRFSAERTGGSVSTLTIQRTQQEDSAVYLCASGESGTDTQYFGPGTRLTVL.